Reported below is one TCR beta chain. Trimming cost V 1 base and J 2 bases; bases outside gene matches: 12. This CDR3 has 18 residues. Germline V CDR1 and CDR2: SGHNT, YENEEA. This sample stems from a study of OX40 agonist ivuxolimab in advanced cancers. Using immunoSEQ multiplex PCR, the repertoire was profiled, and TCRdb retains in-frame clones only, with some absent. The sample yields approximately 82,000 clones, under 90% seen once. The V call is TRBV11-3, the J call TRBJ2-3; TRBD2 agrees at 7 bases. This TCR was sampled from an adult with an advanced solid tumor such as melanoma, head and neck, liver or kidney cancer. The material was CD4+ or CD8+ T cells sorted from blood, obtained in a trial of the OX40 agonist ivuxolimab. The CDR3 coding sequence is TGTGCCAGCAGCTTAGCGGTCATGGGGAGCGGGATCACAGATACGCAGTATTTT. This encodes CASSLAVMGSGITDTQYF.